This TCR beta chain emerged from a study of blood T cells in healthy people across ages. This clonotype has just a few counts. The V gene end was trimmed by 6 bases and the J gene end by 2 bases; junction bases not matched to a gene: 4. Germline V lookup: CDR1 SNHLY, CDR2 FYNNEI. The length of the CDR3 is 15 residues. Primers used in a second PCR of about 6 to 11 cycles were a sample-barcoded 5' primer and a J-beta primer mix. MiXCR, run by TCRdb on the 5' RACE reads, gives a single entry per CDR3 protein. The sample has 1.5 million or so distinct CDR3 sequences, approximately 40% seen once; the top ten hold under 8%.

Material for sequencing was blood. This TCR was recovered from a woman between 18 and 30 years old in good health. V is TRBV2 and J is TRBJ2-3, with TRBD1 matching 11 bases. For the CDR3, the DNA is TGTGCCAGCAGCGGACAGGGGGCTCACACAGATACGCAGTATTTT. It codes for CASSGQGAHTDTQYF.